Shown below are 4 T cell receptor beta chains from a single sample sequenced in a study of blood T cell repertoires in COVID-19. Only in-frame clones appear in the TCRdb table, and some are missing; sequencing was by immunoSEQ multiplex PCR. The repertoire holds approximately 300,000 clones, more than 70% seen once, with about 5.4% in the top ten. The specimen was PBMCs or T cells enriched from blood (not recorded which). Every receptor here comes from a woman aged 25-40 years who had recovered from COVID-19.

The V call is TRBV3-1 (or the pseudogene TRBV3-2), the J call TRBJ1-2; D not certain. This CDR3 is built from 15 residues. Trimming pared 1 base from V and 4 bases from J, leaving 13 bases between. The germline gives CDR1 LGHDT, CDR2 YNNKEL (reference sequence). Here the CDR3 DNA reads TGTGCCAGCAGCCAAGGTGGCTACCGGGGCTATGGCTACACCTTC. Protein sequence: CASSQGGYRGYGYTF.

The chain couples TRBV4-2 to TRBJ2-7, with 7 nucleotides matching TRBD1. The V gene end was trimmed by 4 bases and the J gene end by 2 bases; junction bases not matched to a gene: 5. The germline V gene has CDR1 LGHNA and CDR2 YNFKEQ. The length of the CDR3 is 14 residues. CDR3 region: CASSPRDRAYEQYF. The CDR3 DNA reads TGTGCCAGCAGCCCCCGGGACAGAGCCTACGAGCAGTACTTC.

The rearrangement uses TRBV9 and TRBJ1-1; maybe TRBD1 (6 bases). With 0 bases removed from V and 7 bases from J, the gap between germline ends came to 13 bases. Germline CDR1 is SGDLS and CDR2 is YYNGEE. The CDR3 has 14 amino acids. In nucleotides, the CDR3 is TGTGCCAGCAGCGTAGAAGGGGGTCAGGGTGAAGCTTTCTTT. Its translation is CASSVEGGQGEAFF.

V is TRBV11-1 and J is TRBJ2-1; 12 nucleotides align to TRBD2. J gave up 7 bases and V 7 bases, and 11 bases lay outside the gene matches. This CDR3 comprises 16 residues. Germline V gene lookup returns CDR1 SGHAT and CDR2 FQDESV (reference sequence). The DNA of the CDR3 is TGTGCCAGCACCCGAGGGTCCCTAGCGGGGGGGAATGAGCAGTTCTTC. It is translated as CASTRGSLAGGNEQFF.